This T cell receptor beta chain was recovered during a study of blood T cell repertoires in COVID-19. Study background: Sites in the United States, Italy and Spain provided acute and convalescent COVID-19 samples. The cDNA or gDNA used as material had been derived from T cells, B-cell-depleted T cells, or PBMCs.

Followed over time, Seattle patients had been enrolled while infection was active. CDR1 SGHTA and CDR2 FQGNSA come from the germline V gene. V dropped 4 bases and J dropped 4; count of bases not matched to a gene: 9. The CDR3 is 15 amino acids. Source study methods: Estimated nucleated cell counts came from reference gene primer amplification. The repertoire was sequenced with immunoSEQ multiplex PCR; TCRdb's copy has only in-frame clones and lacks some. From that table come the V and J calls and clone size; the DNA was used to work out D and trimming. Among about 22,000 clones listed, less than 90% were seen once. This clone was counted once.

The rearrangement uses TRBV7-2 and TRBJ1-2, with 7 bases that match TRBD1. The source material was peripheral blood. This sequence originates from a man in his 70s with COVID-19, enrolled during active disease. The CDR3, as DNA: TGTGCCAGCAGCTCTCCAGGGGGATTGCGCTATGGCTACACCTTC. Its translation: CASSSPGGLRYGYTF.